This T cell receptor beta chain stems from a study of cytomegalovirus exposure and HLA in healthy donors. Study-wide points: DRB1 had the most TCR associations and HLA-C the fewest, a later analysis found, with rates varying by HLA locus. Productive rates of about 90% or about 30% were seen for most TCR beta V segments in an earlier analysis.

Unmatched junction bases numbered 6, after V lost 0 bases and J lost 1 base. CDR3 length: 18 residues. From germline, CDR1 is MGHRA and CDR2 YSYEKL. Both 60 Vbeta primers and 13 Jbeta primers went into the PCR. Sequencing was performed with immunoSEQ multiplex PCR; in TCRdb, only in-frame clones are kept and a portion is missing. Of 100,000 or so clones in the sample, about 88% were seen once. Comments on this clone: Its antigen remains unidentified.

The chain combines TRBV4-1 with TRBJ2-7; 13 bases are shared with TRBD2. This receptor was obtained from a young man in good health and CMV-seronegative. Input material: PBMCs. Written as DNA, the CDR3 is TGCGCCAGCAGCCAAGATGTACTAGCGGGAGGGGCATCCTACGAGCAGTACTTC. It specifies CASSQDVLAGGASYEQYF.